What follows are 21 T cell receptor beta chains derived from one specimen sequenced in a study of blood T cell repertoires in COVID-19. Method: immunoSEQ multiplex PCR; TCRdb's copy keeps in-frame clones and lacks some. The sample shows over 350,000 clones, approximately 89% of them seen only once. Sequencing used PBMCs or T cells enriched from blood (not recorded which). Every receptor here comes from a woman between 40 and 55 years old who had been exposed to COVID-19.

The CDR3 loop is CASSLGNQGSNTEAFF. As DNA, the CDR3 is TGTGCCAGCAGCTTAGGGAACCAGGGGTCGAACACTGAAGCTTTCTTT. The rearrangement uses TRBV7-2 and TRBJ1-1, with D possibly being TRBD1 (6 bases). The CDR3 sequence is 16 residues long. In germline, CDR1 is SGHTA, CDR2 FQGNSA. Deletions cut 1 base from V and 1 base from J, with 13 bases between.

The chain recombines TRBV5-4 with TRBJ1-1; 7 bases line up with TRBD1. Germline trimming cut 2 bases from V and 1 base from J; bases unmatched to any gene: 11. Per the germline V gene, CDR1 is SGHNT and CDR2 is YYREEE (reference sequence). The CDR3 is 17 residues long. This CDR3 reads CASSLSLSRDRNTEAFF. CDR3 sequence (DNA): TGTGCCAGCAGCTTAAGCTTATCCCGGGACAGGAACACTGAAGCTTTCTTT.

This clone was observed a single time. The V gene is TRBV7-2, the J gene TRBJ2-7; 7 nucleotides line up with TRBD2. CDR1 SGHTA and CDR2 FQGNSA come from the germline V gene. The CDR3 length is 15 residues. The junction had 7 bases not matched to a gene; V was cut back by 5 bases and J by 0 bases. CDR3 in amino acids: CASSQEGGSSYEQYF. CDR3 in DNA: TGTGCCAGCAGCCAGGAAGGCGGGAGCTCCTACGAGCAGTACTTC.

The V and J genes are TRBV18 and TRBJ2-1; tentative D call: TRBD2 (6 bases). CDR3 length: 15 amino acids. Deletions cut 3 bases from V and 0 bases from J, with 9 bases between. Germline values: CDR1 KGHSH, CDR2 LQKENI. In DNA form, the CDR3 reads TGTGCCAGCTCACCTGCGGGGAGCTCCTACAATGAGCAGTTCTTC. It translates to CASSPAGSSYNEQFF.

The chain couples TRBV29-1 to TRBJ2-1, with 10 bases identical to TRBD1. The CDR3 length is 11 residues. Per germline, CDR1 SQVTM and CDR2 ANQGSEA. This chain's CDR3 is CVGQGGNEQFF. CDR3 nucleotide sequence: TGCGTAGGACAGGGGGGAAATGAGCAGTTCTTC.

This chain joins TRBV6-2 or TRBV6-3 and TRBJ1-5; maybe TRBD1 (6 bases). CDR3 size: 17 residues. The germline V gene has CDR1 MNHEY and CDR2 SVGEGT. V shed 6 bases and J shed 3 bases, with 21 bases lying between them. CDR3 amino acids: CASSAADRRGANQPQHF. The CDR3 region has the DNA TGTGCCAGCAGCGCAGCCGACAGGCGAGGGGCCAATCAGCCCCAGCATTTT.

This clone has just a few counts. V and J are TRBV6-1 and TRBJ1-5, with no clear D. Germline CDR1 is MNHNS and CDR2 is SASEGT. Deletions cut 3 bases from V and 5 bases from J, with 5 bases between. CDR3 length: 12 residues. CDR3 bases: TGTGCCAGCAGTGACAGTTATCAGCCCCAGCATTTT. Its protein product is CASSDSYQPQHF.

The genes are TRBV19 and TRBJ2-7; D is unclear. Germline assignment: CDR1 LNHDA and CDR2 SQIVND (reference sequence). The CDR3 runs 14 residues. V lost 6 bases and J 1 base, leaving 13 bases between the germline ends. CDR3 sequence: CASSRYGDSYEQYF. The CDR3 DNA follows: TGTGCCAGTAGCCGCTACGGTGATTCCTACGAGCAGTACTTC.

The V call is TRBV11-3, the J call TRBJ2-5, with D perhaps TRBD1 (5 bases). Germline CDR1 and CDR2: SGHNT and YENEEA. The CDR3 spans 12 residues. V lost 4 bases and J lost 2, with 5 bases in between. The CDR3, as DNA: TGTGCCAGCAGCTACAGGCAAGAGACCCAGTACTTC. Amino acid sequence: CASSYRQETQYF.

The chain is built from TRBV18 and TRBJ1-2; 10 bases fit TRBD1. The junction had 9 bases not matched to a gene; V was cut back by 2 bases and J by 3 bases. The CDR3 runs to 17 residues. From germline, CDR1 is KGHSH and CDR2 LQKENI. The chain's CDR3 is CASSPRGQGTGDYGYTF. CDR3 bases: TGTGCCAGCTCACCAAGGGGCCAGGGGACAGGGGACTATGGCTACACCTTC.

In the case of this clone: The same CDR3 also results from other DNA sequences found in this sample. The chain is built from TRBV6-5 and TRBJ2-1; TRBD2 matches 10 bases. The CDR3 spans 15 residues. V was pared by 5 bases and J by 0 bases, with 1 base of the junction left unmatched. The germline gives CDR1 MNHEY, CDR2 SVGAGI. CDR3 bases: TGTGCCAGCAGTCCTAGCGGGAGCTCCTACAATGAGCAGTTCTTC. This sequence encodes CASSPSGSSYNEQFF.

The chain carries TRBV7-3 and TRBJ1-2; the match to TRBD1 covers 7 bases. The CDR3 is 18 residues long. Trimming took 5 bases from V and 4 from J; bases not matched to a gene: 19. Germline V gene lookup returns CDR1 SGHTA and CDR2 FQGTGA. The CDR3 DNA follows: TGTGCCAGCAGCCGTGAAGGGACAGCCACTCACTCCCCCTATGGCTACACCTTC. It specifies CASSREGTATHSPYGYTF. Complete variable domain (other parts from reference TRBV7-3 and TRBJ1-2): GAGVSQTPSNKVTEKGKYVELRCDPISGHTALYWYRQSLGQGPEFLIYFQGTGAADDSGLPNDRFFAVRPEGSVSTLKIQRTERGDSAVYLCASSREGTATHSPYGYTFGSGTRLTVV.

The chain joins TRBV14 to TRBJ1-2; D might be TRBD1 (6 bases). CDR3 length: 18 amino acids. Trimming cost V 4 bases and J 4 bases, with 25 bases left between them. Per germline, CDR1 SGHDN and CDR2 FVKESK. In DNA form, the CDR3 reads TGTGCCAGCAGCCCTCTATTGGAGACAGGACTCTTCACCTATGGCTACACCTTC. Protein product: CASSPLLETGLFTYGYTF. Using reference TRBV14 and TRBJ1-2 for the parts outside the CDR3, the full variable domain is EAGVTQFPSHSVIEKGQTVTLRCDPISGHDNLYWYRRVMGKEIKFLLHFVKESKQDESGMPNNRFLAERTGGTYSTLKVQPAELEDSGVYFCASSPLLETGLFTYGYTFGSGTRLTVV.

The chain links TRBV6-6 to TRBJ1-5; 8 nucleotides align to TRBD1. J was trimmed by 3 bases and V by 5 bases; bases with no gene match: 6. Germline V gene sequence: CDR1 MNHNY, CDR2 SVGAGI (reference sequence). The CDR3 extends over 15 amino acids. The CDR3 is CASSDTGQANQPQHF. CDR3 DNA sequence: TGTGCCAGCAGTGACACGGGACAGGCCAATCAGCCCCAGCATTTT.

This chain uses TRBV27 with TRBJ1-6; 7 bases match TRBD1. Germline-derived CDR1 and CDR2 are MNHEY and SMNVEV (reference sequence). The CDR3 is 17 amino acids. The V and J ends lost 4 bases and 10 bases, in that order; junction bases with no gene match: 16. The CDR3 DNA sequence: TGTGCCAGCAGTTCACACCTAACAGGGGCGCTGCCCTCACCCCTCCACTTT. This codes for CASSSHLTGALPSPLHF.

The chain is built from TRBV7-2 and TRBJ1-2; tentatively, D is TRBD1 (5 bases). V lost 1 base and J 8 bases, leaving 17 bases between the germline ends. Germline CDR1 reads SGHTA; CDR2 reads FQGNSA. The CDR3 length is 15 residues. The DNA for the CDR3 is TGTGCCAGCAGCTTAGTACGGGCAGGGTCGATAGGCTACACCTTC. Its translation: CASSLVRAGSIGYTF.

The rearrangement uses TRBV4-3 and TRBJ1-6; D is unresolved. The CDR3 consists of 14 residues. The V and J ends lost 1 base and 14 bases respectively, with 15 bases between them. The V gene's germline CDR1 is LGHNA and CDR2 YSLEER. The CDR3 nucleotides are TGCGCCAGCAGCCAAGCCCGAGGCGCCTTGTCCCTCCACTTT. Amino acids: CASSQARGALSLHF.

The chain combines TRBV7-2 with TRBJ1-1; 9 nucleotides agree with TRBD1. There are 17 residues in the CDR3. The V gene's germline CDR1 is SGHTA and CDR2 FQGNSA. V lost 7 bases, J lost 0 bases, and 12 bases stayed unmatched. The CDR3 DNA is TGTGCCAGCACCCCCCCTCCCGGGACAGGGATGAACACTGAAGCTTTCTTT. Translation gives CASTPPPGTGMNTEAFF.

The genes are TRBV11-3 and TRBJ2-5; TRBD2 might be the D (6 bases). The CDR3 totals 16 residues. The V and J ends lost 0 bases and 4 bases respectively, with 15 bases between them. Germline V CDR1 and CDR2: SGHNT, YENEEA. CDR3 region: CASSLDPSSSGETQYF. CDR3 sequence (DNA): TGTGCCAGCAGCTTAGATCCTAGCAGTAGCGGAGAGACCCAGTACTTC.

The chain's CDR3 is CASGLVKSPGDTGELFF. Written as DNA, the CDR3 is TGTGCTAGTGGTTTGGTAAAATCCCCCGGGGACACCGGGGAGCTGTTTTTT. The rearrangement uses TRBV12-5 and TRBJ2-2; perhaps TRBD2 as D (5 bases). The CDR3 extends over 17 amino acids. V dropped 0 bases and J dropped 3 bases, with 14 bases sitting between them. Looked up from germline, CDR1 is LGHNT and CDR2 is FRNRAP. Variable domain in full (rest from reference TRBV12-5 and TRBJ2-2): DARVTQTPRHKVTEMGQEVTMRCQPILGHNTVFWYRQTMMQGLELLAYFRNRAPLDDSGMPKDRFSAEMPDATLATLKIQPSEPRDSAVYFCASGLVKSPGDTGELFFGEGSRLTVL.

The rearrangement joins TRBV7-9 to TRBJ2-1, with TRBD2 matching over 14 bases. Germline V CDR1 and CDR2: SEHNR, FQNEAQ (reference sequence). The CDR3 totals 15 residues. V shed 5 bases, J shed 6 bases, and the junction held 3 bases outside the gene matches. The CDR3 reads CASSPGTSGSNEQFF. Written as DNA, the CDR3 is TGTGCCAGCAGCCCCGGGACTAGCGGGAGCAATGAGCAGTTCTTC.